The 17 T cell receptor beta chains reported below all come from one sample, sequenced in a study of OX40 agonist ivuxolimab in advanced cancers. Here immunoSEQ multiplex PCR was the method, and the copy in TCRdb shows in-frame clones only, minus some. In the table there are 43,000 or so clones, around nine tenths of which are singletons. Here the sequenced sample was CD4+ or CD8+ T cells sorted from blood, taken in a trial of the OX40 agonist ivuxolimab. The receptors stem from an adult with an advanced solid tumor such as melanoma, head and neck, liver or kidney cancer.

This chain joins TRBV6-5 and TRBJ2-3, with D tentatively TRBD1 or TRBD2 (5 bases each). Trimming pared 4 bases from V and 0 bases from J, leaving 14 bases between. CDR1 MNHEY and CDR2 SVGAGI come from the germline V gene. The CDR3 has 16 amino acids. The CDR3 nucleotides read TGTGCCAGCAGTTTGAGGGGTGGGTGGAGCACAGATACGCAGTATTTT. Translating gives CASSLRGGWSTDTQYF.

This clone has only a few counts. V is TRBV6-6 and J is TRBJ1-4; possible D gene TRBD1, 5 bases. This CDR3 contains 14 residues. The germline CDR1 and CDR2 sequences are MNHNY and SVGAGI (reference sequence). V dropped 6 bases and J dropped 7 bases, with 15 bases sitting between them. The CDR3 spells CASRDTGWSEKLFF. CDR3 in DNA: TGTGCCAGCAGGGACACAGGATGGTCTGAAAAACTGTTTTTT.

The chain employs TRBV6-1 and TRBJ2-3, with TRBD2 identical over 8 bases. The CDR3 extends over 15 amino acids. Germline CDR1 reads MNHNS; CDR2 reads SASEGT. The junction had 4 bases not matched to a gene; V was cut back by 4 bases and J by 1 base. CDR3 nucleotides: TGTGCCAGCAGTGCCTCGACTAGCGGCACAGATACGCAGTATTTT. Translation: CASSASTSGTDTQYF.

CDR3 coding DNA: TGTGCCAGTAAGGGACTGGGTGGCTACACCTTC. It is translated as CASKGLGGYTF. The rearrangement joins TRBV19 to TRBJ1-2, with a possible D match to TRBD1 (5 bases). This CDR3 is built from 11 residues. The V end was cut by 7 bases, the J end by 7 bases, with 10 bases between. Germline V gene sequence: CDR1 LNHDA, CDR2 SQIVND (reference sequence).

This clone showed up just a few times. The chain is built from TRBV7-2 and TRBJ1-5, with 9 bases that match TRBD1. V gave up 1 base and J gave up 5 bases; unmatched junction bases: 3. CDR1 is SGHTA, CDR2 FQGNSA, per germline. The CDR3 totals 15 residues. The CDR3 loop is CASSLGWTGDQPQHF. CDR3 in DNA: TGTGCCAGCAGCTTAGGGTGGACAGGGGATCAGCCCCAGCATTTT.

This sequence joins TRBV9 and TRBJ2-1; tentatively, D is TRBD2 (6 bases). CDR1 is SGDLS, CDR2 YYNGEE, per germline. V dropped 4 bases and J dropped 5 bases, with 13 bases sitting between them. CDR3 size: 14 residues. The DNA of the CDR3 is TGTGCCAGCAGCAGGAACGGACTACACAATGAGCAGTTCTTC. As protein: CASSRNGLHNEQFF.

This chain uses TRBV11-2 with TRBJ1-2; D ambiguous. The V end was cut by 0 bases, the J end by 7 bases, with 15 bases between. This CDR3 comprises 15 residues. Looked up from germline, CDR1 is SGHAT and CDR2 is FQNNGV. In nucleotides, the CDR3 is TGTGCCAGCAGCTTAGATTATCCTACCTCTGGTGGCTACACCTTC. Translation: CASSLDYPTSGGYTF.

The chain couples TRBV18 to TRBJ2-1; D remains ambiguous. Trimming took 0 bases from V and 9 from J, leaving 18 bases between them. Per the germline V gene, CDR1 is KGHSH and CDR2 is LQKENI. The CDR3 sequence is 16 residues long. As DNA, the CDR3 is TGTGCCAGCTCACCACCGGGTTTAGCCGTTTTAGTTGAGCAGTTCTTC. Protein: CASSPPGLAVLVEQFF.

The rearrangement links TRBV4-1 to TRBJ2-7, with 7 bases matching TRBD2. V shed 6 bases and J 3 bases; nucleotides not matched to a gene: 5. This CDR3 has 13 amino acids. Germline loops: CDR1 MGHRA, CDR2 YSYEKL. DNA of the CDR3: TGCGCCAGCAGTAACGGGAGGAACTACGAGCAGTACTTC. It codes for CASSNGRNYEQYF.

The chain carries TRBV4-1 and TRBJ2-1; 12 bases line up with TRBD2. This CDR3 has 21 residues. Germline CDR1 and CDR2: MGHRA and YSYEKL. V gave up 0 bases and J gave up 1 base; unmatched junction bases: 13. The CDR3 reads CASSQDLFGLAGIRSYNEQFF. CDR3 coding DNA: TGCGCCAGCAGCCAAGATCTTTTTGGACTAGCGGGAATCAGGTCCTACAATGAGCAGTTCTTC.

The gene calls are TRBV4-1 and TRBJ1-5; no clear D gene. Trimming took 1 base from V and 9 from J, leaving 22 bases between them. This CDR3 comprises 17 residues. CDR1 and CDR2 from the germline V gene are MGHRA and YSYEKL. CDR3 bases: TGCGCCAGCAGCCAAGTAGTAGGGCTTGATTCAATCATGCCCCAGCATTTT. Its protein product is CASSQVVGLDSIMPQHF.

The genes are TRBV28 and TRBJ2-7; TRBD2 agrees at 7 bases. This CDR3 has 14 amino acids. CDR1 is MDHEN and CDR2 is SYDVKM in the germline V gene. V lost 5 bases to trimming and J lost 2 bases; unmatched junction nucleotides: 6. CDR3 nucleotides: TGTGCCAGCAGTCACGGGACTAAAACCTACGAGCAGTACTTC. Translating gives CASSHGTKTYEQYF.

The rearrangement uses TRBV12-5 and TRBJ2-5; 8 bases are a match to TRBD1. The CDR3 loop spans 13 amino acids. Per the germline V gene, CDR1 is LGHNT and CDR2 is FRNRAP. V lost 6 bases, J lost 3 bases, and 3 bases stayed unmatched. CDR3 nucleotides: TGTGCTAGTGGCGGACAGGGAGAAGAGACCCAGTACTTC. Translated: CASGGQGEETQYF. Together with reference TRBV12-5 and TRBJ2-5, the CDR3 gives the full variable domain: DARVTQTPRHKVTEMGQEVTMRCQPILGHNTVFWYRQTMMQGLELLAYFRNRAPLDDSGMPKDRFSAEMPDATLATLKIQPSEPRDSAVYFCASGGQGEETQYFGPGTRLLVL.

V gene TRBV4-1 combines with J gene TRBJ2-1; TRBD1 might be the D (6 bases). V was cut by 7 bases and J by 9 bases, with 16 bases left in between. The CDR3 is 13 residues long. The V gene's germline CDR1 is MGHRA and CDR2 YSYEKL. DNA for the CDR3: TGCGCCAGCACCCGACAGGAAGGGGCTGAGCAGTTCTTC. It specifies CASTRQEGAEQFF.

The genes are TRBV29-1 and TRBJ2-5; 7 positions match TRBD2. J was trimmed by 5 bases and V by 6 bases; bases with no gene match: 6. The germline gives CDR1 SQVTM, CDR2 ANQGSEA. This CDR3 region has 12 residues. The CDR3 sequence is CSVASGVETQYF. The CDR3 nucleotides are TGCAGCGTAGCTAGCGGAGTGGAGACCCAGTACTTC. The variable domain in full, with the rest retrieved from reference TRBV29-1 and TRBJ2-5, is SAVISQKPSRDICQRGTSLTIQCQVDSQVTMMFWYRQQPGQSLTLIATANQGSEATYESGFVIDKFPISRPNLTFSTLTVSNMSPEDSSIYLCSVASGVETQYFGPGTRLLVL.

This chain uses TRBV5-1 with TRBJ1-6; D is ambiguous. The ends were cut back, 4 bases at V and 5 bases at J, with 7 bases in the middle. The germline CDR1 and CDR2 sequences are SGHRS and YFSETQ. The CDR3 totals 13 residues. CDR3 sequence: CASSPAHNSPLHF. CDR3 DNA sequence: TGCGCCAGCAGCCCGGCACATAATTCACCCCTCCACTTT.

This clone appeared once. The V and J genes are TRBV5-1 and TRBJ2-1; possibly TRBD1 or TRBD2 for D (5 bases each). Trimming shortened V by 0 bases and J by 14 bases, and 9 bases separated the two germline ends. This CDR3 region has 11 residues. From germline, CDR1 is SGHRS and CDR2 YFSETQ. The CDR3 DNA sequence: TGCGCCAGCAGCTTGGCTGGGGGTGAGTTCTTC. It specifies CASSLAGGEFF.